This TCR beta chain was found in a study of vaccination and CD4 T cells after COVID-19. Across the whole study: Each control was exposed to a CEFX pool, an HIV-1 Nef pool, or no peptide at all.

This clonotype was observed a few times. The antigen remains undetermined. Cultured CD4+ T cell DNA underwent sequencing with the Oncomine TCR Beta short-read assay. TCRdb re-analysed the PCR reads in MiXCR, keeping a single row per CDR3 protein. The data contain under 20,000 distinct CDR3 sequences, approximately 48% of them singletons. CDR1 is SGHRS, CDR2 YFSETQ, per germline. Deletions cut 6 bases from V and 3 bases from J, with 18 bases between. This CDR3 is built from 15 residues. Treatment denoted: approximately nine-day PBMC culture with coronavirus spike peptide pools or control peptides (ViraFEST assay). When nine to ten days of culture had elapsed, CD4+ T cells were isolated by negative selection.

The sequencing sample was made of cultured CD4+ T cells from blood. The TCR originated in a human donor with COVID-19. The J gene is TRBJ2-5, the V gene TRBV5-1, with D hard to call. CDR3 loop: CASNVETKGKETQYF. The DNA of the CDR3 is TGCGCCAGCAACGTGGAGACAAAAGGCAAAGAGACCCAGTACTTC. The complete variable domain, with remaining parts taken from reference TRBV5-1 and TRBJ2-5, reads KAGVTQTPRYLIKTRGQQVTLSCSPISGHRSVSWYQQTPGQGLQFLFEYFSETQRNKGNFPGRFSGRQFSNSRSEMNVSTLELGDSALYLCASNVETKGKETQYFGPGTRLLVL.